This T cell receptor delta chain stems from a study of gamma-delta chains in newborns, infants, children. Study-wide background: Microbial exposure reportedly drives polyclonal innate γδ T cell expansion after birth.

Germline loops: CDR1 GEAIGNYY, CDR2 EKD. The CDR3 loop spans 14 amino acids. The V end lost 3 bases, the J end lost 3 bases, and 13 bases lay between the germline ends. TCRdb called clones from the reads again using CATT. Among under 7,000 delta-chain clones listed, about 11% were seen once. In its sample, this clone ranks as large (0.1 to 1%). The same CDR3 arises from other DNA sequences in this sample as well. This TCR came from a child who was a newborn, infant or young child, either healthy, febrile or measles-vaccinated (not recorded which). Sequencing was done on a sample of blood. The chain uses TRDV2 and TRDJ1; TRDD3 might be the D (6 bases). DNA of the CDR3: TGTGCCTGTGACCCGCTACTGGGACCCGATAAACTCATCTTT. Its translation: CACDPLLGPDKLIF.